This TCR beta chain comes out of a study of CXCR3-negative and CXCR3-positive naive CD8 T cells (dated by TCRdb to between 2018 and 2021). Notes on the research overall: In total, roughly 140 million TRB reads were obtained, which works out to roughly 1.5 +/- 0.3 million reads per library. The diversity and physicochemical repertoire analyses included more than nine donors pooled from two independent experiments. For the TRBV-TRBJ cluster analysis, the naive subsets came from about 5 donors, while the memory cells came from 3 donors.

Each CD8+ T cell subset was flow-sorted in triplicate, and 250,000 to 350,000 cells per subset were placed directly into RLT lysis buffer. To keep memory contaminants out, a stringent definition of naive CD8+ T cells was applied: CD45RO-CCR7+CD27+CD95-. Peripheral blood mononuclear cells were isolated from buffy coats using standard density gradient centrifugation. A FACSAria III was used to flow-sort naive CD8+ T cells into CXCR3-negative and CXCR3-positive populations. An RNeasy Mini Kit was used to extract total RNA from the sorted cells. Beyond this particular receptor, the publication reports: Freshly isolated PBMCs were used for most assays because CXCR3 expression partially decreased after cryopreservation. Repertoire diversity was comparably high in both naive subsets but much lower in memory CD8+ T cells. Because surface CD5, which is linked to self-reactivity in mice, was comparable between the naive subsets, TCR interaction strength was also inferred from the physicochemical properties of TRB CDR3s. TRB CDR3s from CXCR3-positive naive cells showed higher hydrophobicity (lower Kidera factor 4), lower energy, and higher strength and volume indices than CXCR3-negative naive cells. Within the same donor, TRBV-TRBJ usage looked similar between naive CXCR3-negative and CXCR3-positive cells, but memory cells had distinct patterns.

The CDR3 contains 18 residues, cysteine and phenylalanine counted. No DNA is listed. Sequencing was carried out with a NextSeq 550. The Human TCR Profiling Kit (MiLaboratory) was used to make UMI-labeled 5' RACE TRB cDNA libraries. The full amount of extracted RNA was used for cDNA synthesis, and the full amount of resulting cDNA was used for PCR amplification. Libraries were prepared in parallel using an identical number of PCR cycles. The authors' pipeline ran thus. MIGEC and MiXCR extracted about 57,000 +/- 9,900 unique UMI-labeled TRB cDNA molecules per library, requiring at least two reads per UMI. On average, roughly 40,000 +/- 10,000 functional in-frame TRB CDR3 nucleotide clonotypes lacking stop codons were found per library. After downsampling to 5000 UMI-labeled TRB molecules per sample, diversity metrics, including normalized Shannon-Wiener and Chao1, were computed in VDJtools. VDJtools computed clonotype-size-weighted physicochemical properties of the central five CDR3 residues: interaction energy, strength, volume and Kidera factor 4. The reads underwent TCRdb reprocessing, giving one record for each CDR3 protein sequence and no DNA. The V and J calls reflect TCRdb's pipeline rather than the authors' work. The sample has more than 80,000 distinct CDR3 sequences on record. The top ten clones comprise less than 1% of the sample.

As concerns this clonotype: This clone's antigen is unknown.

Sequencing was done on a sample of naive CXCR3+ CD8+ T cells from blood. This sample's cell subset or site label indicates: CD45RO-CCR7+CD27+CD95- naive CD8+ T cells expressing CXCR3 (TNR3+). This TCR derives from a human donor in good health. Some clones in this sample may be carry-over from other donors' samples. The rearrangement combines TRBV21-1 with TRBJ2-3; TCRdb's D call, TRBD2, is unchecked because there is no DNA. TRBV21-1 is designated a pseudogene. The CDR3 has the sequence CASSLRTSGGLSTDTQYF.